The entry that follows covers one TCR beta chain sequence. Repertoires were generated with immunoSEQ multiplex PCR, while TCRdb's copy carries only in-frame clones and drops some. This sample yields 160,000 or so clones, of which 80% to 90% are seen a single time; 10% to 13% belongs to the top ten. The sample comes from a study of blood T cell repertoires in COVID-19. Trimming removed 0 bases from V and 4 bases from J, with 10 bases in between. Germline V gene data show CDR1 as SGHKS and CDR2 as YYEKEE (reference sequence). This CDR3 contains 14 residues. The V and J genes are TRBV5-5 and TRBJ1-1; D may be TRBD1 (5 bases). The sequence was collected from an older woman with COVID-19, enrolled during active disease. Material: peripheral blood. As DNA, the CDR3 is TGTGCCAGCAGCTTGGCCATCGGGGGCACTGAAGCTTTCTTT. Translated, it gives CASSLAIGGTEAFF. The entire variable domain, with the rest obtained from reference TRBV5-5 and TRBJ1-1, is as follows: DAGVTQSPTHLIKTRGQQVTLRCSPISGHKSVSWYQQVLGQGPQFIFQYYEKEERGRGNFPDRFSARQFPNYSSELNVNALLLGDSALYLCASSLAIGGTEAFFGQGTRLTVV.